One sample yielded the 9 T cell receptor beta chains listed below, sequenced in a study of breast tumors, draining lymph nodes, adjacent tissues. Breast cancer patients provided tissue from their axillary draining lymph nodes. MiXCR, applied by TCRdb to the multiplex PCR reads, yields one record per CDR3 protein. Among around 170,000 distinct CDR3 sequences listed, roughly 30% were seen once. Sequenced sample: axillary lymph node tissue. The receptors shown here come from a female donor with breast cancer. Some clones in this sample may be carry-over from other donors' samples.

This clonotype was detected many times. The CDR3 nucleotides read TGCGCCAGCAGCTTGGTCGGGAGGGGTTCAGGCGAGCAGTACTTC. Its protein product is CASSLVGRGSGEQYF. The chain is built from TRBV5-1 and TRBJ2-7, with 8 bases fitting TRBD2. The germline V gene encodes CDR1 SGHRS and CDR2 YFSETQ. The CDR3 contains 15 residues. V lost 0 bases and J lost 6; bases outside the gene matches: 8.

This clonotype was counted between two and nine times. The rearrangement uses TRBV6-5 and TRBJ1-2; D gene unclear. The CDR3 extends over 13 amino acids. Germline loops: CDR1 MNHEY, CDR2 SVGAGI. V lost 7 bases, J lost 7 bases, and 16 bases lay in between. The CDR3 here is CASMSRQKGGYTF. CDR3 coding DNA: TGTGCCAGCATGAGCCGGCAGAAGGGTGGCTACACCTTC.

This chain joins TRBV12-3 or TRBV12-4 and TRBJ1-1; no definite D call. V was clipped by 6 bases and J by 6 bases, with 17 bases between them. The CDR3 is 14 residues long. The CDR3 reads CASSPTLSRAEAFF. Written as DNA, the CDR3 is TGTGCCAGCAGCCCGACTCTCTCGCGGGCTGAAGCTTTCTTT.

The table lists this clonotype with a few counts. Just one base apart from a much larger clone, this may be a read error. This sequence joins TRBV12-3 or TRBV12-4 and TRBJ2-7; possible D gene TRBD2, 7 bases. CDR3 length equals 12 residues. CDR3 sequence (DNA): TGTGCCAACAGTTCTCGAGGGGGGGAAAGAAACTTC. This codes for CANSSRGGERNF.

The V gene is TRBV9, the J gene TRBJ1-2; 8 bases fit TRBD1. Unmatched junction bases numbered 2, after V lost 1 base and J lost 6 bases. The CDR3 length is 13 residues. Looked up from germline, CDR1 is SGDLS and CDR2 is YYNGEE. The chain's CDR3 is CASSVPDRDGYTF. Here the CDR3 DNA reads TGTGCCAGCAGCGTACCGGACAGGGATGGCTACACCTTC.

The chain employs TRBV20-1 and TRBJ1-1, with TRBD1 matching over 7 bases. CDR3 length: 14 amino acids. Germline V CDR1 and CDR2: DFQATT, SNEGSKA (reference sequence). V shed 5 bases, J shed 1 base, and the junction held 7 bases outside the gene matches. The CDR3 region has the DNA TGCAGTGCTGGGGACAGTTTACAGAACACTGAAGCTTTCTTT. Translated: CSAGDSLQNTEAFF.

Comments on this clonotype: The CDR3 ends on some other residue instead of the conserved phenylalanine or tryptophan, so this is likely a read error. This rearrangement joins TRBV9 to TRBJ2-5; D remains unclear. The CDR3 is 13 amino acids. The germline V gene encodes CDR1 SGDLS and CDR2 YYNGEE. This CDR3 is CAGSPSRRETQYS. The CDR3, as DNA: TGTGCCGGCAGCCCGAGCAGGAGAGAGACCCAGTACTCC.

This clonotype was picked up many times. The chain uses TRBV2 and TRBJ2-3; D possibly corresponds to TRBD1 (6 bases). This CDR3 comprises 15 residues. CDR1 and CDR2 (germline): SNHLY, FYNNEI. V was cut by 6 bases and J by 2 bases, with 15 bases left in between. CDR3 region: CASSKRQVSTDTQYF. The CDR3 DNA follows: TGTGCCAGCAGCAAAAGACAGGTATCCACAGATACGCAGTATTTT.

In regard to this clonotype: A read error is possible here, since a much larger clone lies one base away. J is TRBJ1-5 and V is TRBV6-5; D is uncertain. CDR3 size: 14 residues. The germline gives CDR1 MNHEY, CDR2 SVGAGI. CDR3 amino acids: CASSHSGPGQPQHF. DNA for the CDR3: TGTGCCAGCAGTCACTCGGGCCCTGGTCAGCCCCAGCATTTT.